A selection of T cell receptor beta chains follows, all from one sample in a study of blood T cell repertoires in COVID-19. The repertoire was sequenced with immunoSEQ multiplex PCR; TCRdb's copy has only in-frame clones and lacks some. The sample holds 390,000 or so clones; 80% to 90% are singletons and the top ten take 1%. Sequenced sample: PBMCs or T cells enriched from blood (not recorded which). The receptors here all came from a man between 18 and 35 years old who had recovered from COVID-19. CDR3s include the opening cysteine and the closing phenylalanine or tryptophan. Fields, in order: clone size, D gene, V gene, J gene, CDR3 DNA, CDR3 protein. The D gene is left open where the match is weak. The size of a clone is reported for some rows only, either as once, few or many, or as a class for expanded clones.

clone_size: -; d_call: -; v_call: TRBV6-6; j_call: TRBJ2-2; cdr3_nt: TGTGCCAGCAGTTACCCGGGTGTGGGCGGGGAGCTGTTTTTT; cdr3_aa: CASSYPGVGGELFF
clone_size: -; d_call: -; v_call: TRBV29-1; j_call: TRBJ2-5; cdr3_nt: TGCAGCGTTGAAGGGGCTAGCCCCTCGACCCAGTACTTC; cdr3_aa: CSVEGASPSTQYF
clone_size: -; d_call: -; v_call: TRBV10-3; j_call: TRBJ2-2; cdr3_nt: TGTGCCATCAGGGACGTAGAGACAGGGAACACCGGGGAGCTGTTTTTT; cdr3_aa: CAIRDVETGNTGELFF
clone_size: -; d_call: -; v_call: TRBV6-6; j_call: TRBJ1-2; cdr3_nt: TGTGCCAGCAGTAAACAGGGTGACTATGGCTACACCTTC; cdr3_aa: CASSKQGDYGYTF
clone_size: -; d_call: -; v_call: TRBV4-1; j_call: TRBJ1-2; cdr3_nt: TGCGCCAGCAGCCAACCCCAAGAGACAGTTAACTATGGCTACACCTTC; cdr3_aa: CASSQPQETVNYGYTF
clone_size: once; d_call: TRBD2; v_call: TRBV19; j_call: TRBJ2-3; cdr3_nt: TGTGCCAGTAAAGTGGGACTAGCGGGGGGCCCCACAGATACGCAGTATTTT; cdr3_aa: CASKVGLAGGPTDTQYF
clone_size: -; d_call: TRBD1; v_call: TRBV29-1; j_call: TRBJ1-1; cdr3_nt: TGCAGCGTAGCCGGACAGGGTAACATGAACACTGAAGCTTTCTTT; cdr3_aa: CSVAGQGNMNTEAFF
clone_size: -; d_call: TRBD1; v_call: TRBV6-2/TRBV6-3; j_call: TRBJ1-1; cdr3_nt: TGTGCCAGCAGCCTCGCACAGGGGGCGGTCACTGAAGCTTTCTTT; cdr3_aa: CASSLAQGAVTEAFF
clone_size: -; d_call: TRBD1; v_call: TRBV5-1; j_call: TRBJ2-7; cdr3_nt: TGCGCCAGCAGCTTGACCCGGGGACAGGGGGACTACGAGCAGTACTTC; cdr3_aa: CASSLTRGQGDYEQYF
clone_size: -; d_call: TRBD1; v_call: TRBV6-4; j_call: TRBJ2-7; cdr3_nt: TGTGCCAGCAGTGATGGGGACAGTTCCTACGAGCAGTACTTC; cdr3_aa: CASSDGDSSYEQYF
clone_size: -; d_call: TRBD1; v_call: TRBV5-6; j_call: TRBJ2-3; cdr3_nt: TGTGCCAGCAGTTGGGACAGAGATACGCAGTATTTT; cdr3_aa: CASSWDRDTQYF
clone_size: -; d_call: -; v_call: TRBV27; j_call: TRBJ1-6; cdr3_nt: TGTGCCAGCGGGGGCGCGAGTTCACCCCTCCACTTT; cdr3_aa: CASGGASSPLHF
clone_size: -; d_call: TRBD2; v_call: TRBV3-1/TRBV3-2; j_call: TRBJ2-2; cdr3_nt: TGTGCCAGCAGTCCTTTTAGCGGGAGTAGCCGGGAGCTGTTTTTT; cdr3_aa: CASSPFSGSSRELFF